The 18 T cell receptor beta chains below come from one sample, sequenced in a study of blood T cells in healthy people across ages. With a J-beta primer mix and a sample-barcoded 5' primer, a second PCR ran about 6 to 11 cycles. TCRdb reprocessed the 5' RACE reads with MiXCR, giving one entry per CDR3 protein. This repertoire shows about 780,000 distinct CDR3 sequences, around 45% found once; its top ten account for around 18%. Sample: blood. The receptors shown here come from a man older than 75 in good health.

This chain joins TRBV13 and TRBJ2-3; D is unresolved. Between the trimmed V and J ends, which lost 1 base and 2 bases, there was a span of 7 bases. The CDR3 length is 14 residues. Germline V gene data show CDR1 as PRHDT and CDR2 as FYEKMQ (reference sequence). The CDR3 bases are TGTGCCAGCAGCTTAGCGGTAATCACAGATACGCAGTATTTT. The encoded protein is CASSLAVITDTQYF.

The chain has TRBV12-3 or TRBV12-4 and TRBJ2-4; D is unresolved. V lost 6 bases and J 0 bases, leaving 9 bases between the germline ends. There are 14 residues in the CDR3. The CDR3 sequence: CASSPAQAKNIQYF. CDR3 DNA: TGTGCCAGCAGCCCGGCCCAAGCCAAAAACATTCAGTACTTC.

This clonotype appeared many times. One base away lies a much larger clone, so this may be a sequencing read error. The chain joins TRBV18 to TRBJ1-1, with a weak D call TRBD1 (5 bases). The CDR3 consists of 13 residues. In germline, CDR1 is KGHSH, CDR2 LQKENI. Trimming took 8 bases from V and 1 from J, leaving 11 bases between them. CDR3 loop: CASAGQGNTEAFF. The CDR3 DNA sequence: TGTGCCAGCGCGGGCCAGGGGAACACTGAAGCTTTCTTT. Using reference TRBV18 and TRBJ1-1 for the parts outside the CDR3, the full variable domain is NAGVMQNPRHLVRRRGQEARLRCSPMKGHSHVYWYRQLPEEGLKFMVYLQKENIIDESGMPKERFSAEFPKEGPSILRIQQVVRGDSAAYFCASAGQGNTEAFFGQGTRLTVV.

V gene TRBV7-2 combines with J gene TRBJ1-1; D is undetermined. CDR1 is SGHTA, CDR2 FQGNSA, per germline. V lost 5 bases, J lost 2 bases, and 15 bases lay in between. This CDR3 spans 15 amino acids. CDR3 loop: CASSPRMGPNTEAFF. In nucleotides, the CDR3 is TGTGCCAGCAGCCCGCGCATGGGCCCAAACACTGAAGCTTTCTTT.

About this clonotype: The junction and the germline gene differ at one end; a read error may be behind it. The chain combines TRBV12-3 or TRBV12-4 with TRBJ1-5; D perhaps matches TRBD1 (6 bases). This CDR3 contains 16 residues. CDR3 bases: TGTGCCAGCAGTGTTGCCACAGGGACCGGCAATCAGCCTCAGCATTTT. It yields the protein CASSVATGTGNQPQHF.

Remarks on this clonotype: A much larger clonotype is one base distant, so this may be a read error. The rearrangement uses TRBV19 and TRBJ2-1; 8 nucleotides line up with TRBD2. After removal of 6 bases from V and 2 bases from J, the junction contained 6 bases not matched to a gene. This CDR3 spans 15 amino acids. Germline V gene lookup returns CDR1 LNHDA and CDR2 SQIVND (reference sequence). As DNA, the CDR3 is TGTGCCAGTAGGGTCTTAGCGGGAACCTACAATGAGCAGTTCTTC. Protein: CASRVLAGTYNEQFF.

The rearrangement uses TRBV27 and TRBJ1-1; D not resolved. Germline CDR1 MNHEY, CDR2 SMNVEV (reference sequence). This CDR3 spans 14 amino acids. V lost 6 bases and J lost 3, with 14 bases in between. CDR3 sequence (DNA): TGTGCCAGCAGCCGACACAGTTCGTACACTGAAGCTTTCTTT. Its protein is CASSRHSSYTEAFF.

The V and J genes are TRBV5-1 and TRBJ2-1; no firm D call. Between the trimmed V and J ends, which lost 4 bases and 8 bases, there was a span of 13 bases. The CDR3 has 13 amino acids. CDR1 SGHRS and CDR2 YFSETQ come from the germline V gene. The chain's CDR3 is CASSPDGTHEQFF. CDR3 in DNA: TGCGCCAGCAGCCCAGACGGAACACATGAGCAGTTCTTC.

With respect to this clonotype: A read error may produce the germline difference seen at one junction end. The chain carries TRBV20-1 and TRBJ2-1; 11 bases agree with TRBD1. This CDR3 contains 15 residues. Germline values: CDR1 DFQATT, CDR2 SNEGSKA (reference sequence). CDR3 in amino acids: CSARDAGTGGETQFF. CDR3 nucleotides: TGCAGCGCTAGAGATGCGGGGACAGGGGGGGAGACCCAGTTCTTC.

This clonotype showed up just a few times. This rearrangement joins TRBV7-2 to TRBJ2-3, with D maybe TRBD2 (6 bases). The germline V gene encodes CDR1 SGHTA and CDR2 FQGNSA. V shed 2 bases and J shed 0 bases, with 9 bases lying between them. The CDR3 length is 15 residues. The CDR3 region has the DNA TGTGCCAGCAGCTTAATTAGCGGAAGCACAGATACGCAGTATTTT. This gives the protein CASSLISGSTDTQYF.

CDR3 loop: CASSQDVSGYTF. The CDR3 nucleotides are TGTGCCAGCAGCCAAGATGTTTCTGGCTACACCTTC. This rearrangement joins TRBV4-2 to TRBJ1-2; D uncertain. Between the trimmed V and J ends, which lost 0 bases and 7 bases, there was a span of 6 bases. Germline CDR1 LGHNA, CDR2 YNFKEQ. This CDR3 region has 12 residues.

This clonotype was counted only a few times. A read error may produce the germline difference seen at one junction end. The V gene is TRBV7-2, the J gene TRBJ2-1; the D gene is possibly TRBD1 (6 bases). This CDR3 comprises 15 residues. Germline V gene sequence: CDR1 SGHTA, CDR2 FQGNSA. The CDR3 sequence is CASSLARGSYNEQFF. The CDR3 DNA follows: TGTGCCAGCAGTTTAGCCAGGGGCTCCTACAATGAGCAGTTCTTC.

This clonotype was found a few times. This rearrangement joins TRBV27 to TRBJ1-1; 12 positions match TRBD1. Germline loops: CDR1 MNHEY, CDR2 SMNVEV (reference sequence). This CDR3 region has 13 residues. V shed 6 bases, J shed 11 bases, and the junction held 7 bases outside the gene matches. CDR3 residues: CASSSGTGGPAFF. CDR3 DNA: TGTGCCAGCAGCAGTGGGACAGGGGGCCCCGCTTTCTTT.

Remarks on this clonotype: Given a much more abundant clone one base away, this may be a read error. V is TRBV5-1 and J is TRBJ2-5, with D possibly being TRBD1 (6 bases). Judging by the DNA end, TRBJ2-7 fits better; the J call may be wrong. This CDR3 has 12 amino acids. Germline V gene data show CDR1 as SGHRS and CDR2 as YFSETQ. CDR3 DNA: TGCGCCAGCATCTGGGACAAATACGAGCAGTACTTC. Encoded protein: CASIWDKYEQYF.

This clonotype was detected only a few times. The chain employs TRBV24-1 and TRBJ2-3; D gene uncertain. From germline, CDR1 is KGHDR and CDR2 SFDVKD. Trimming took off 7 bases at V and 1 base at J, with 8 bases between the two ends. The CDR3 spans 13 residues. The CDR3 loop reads CATSVVGTDTQYF. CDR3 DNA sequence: TGTGCCACCAGCGTAGTGGGCACAGATACGCAGTATTTT.

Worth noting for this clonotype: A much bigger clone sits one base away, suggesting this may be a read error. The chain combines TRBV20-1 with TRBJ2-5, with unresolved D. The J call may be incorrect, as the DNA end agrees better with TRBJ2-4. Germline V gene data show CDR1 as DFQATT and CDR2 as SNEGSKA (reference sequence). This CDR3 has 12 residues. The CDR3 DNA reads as TGCAGTGCTTGCGAAGGCAAAAACATTCAGTACTTC. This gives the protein CSACEGKNIQYF.

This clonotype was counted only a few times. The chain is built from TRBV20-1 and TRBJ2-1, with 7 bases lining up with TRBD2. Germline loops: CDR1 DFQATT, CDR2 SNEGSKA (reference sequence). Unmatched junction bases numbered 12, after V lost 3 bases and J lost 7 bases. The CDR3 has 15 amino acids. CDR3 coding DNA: TGCAGTGCTAGTCTGTGGCGGGAGTCCTGGAATGAGCAGTTCTTC. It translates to CSASLWRESWNEQFF.

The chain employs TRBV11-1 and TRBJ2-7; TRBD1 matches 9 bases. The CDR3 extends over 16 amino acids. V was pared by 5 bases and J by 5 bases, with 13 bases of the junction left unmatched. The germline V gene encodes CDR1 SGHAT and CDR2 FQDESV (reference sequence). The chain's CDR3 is CASSPFRGQGINEQYF. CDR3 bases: TGTGCCAGCAGCCCATTTCGAGGACAGGGGATCAACGAGCAGTACTTC.